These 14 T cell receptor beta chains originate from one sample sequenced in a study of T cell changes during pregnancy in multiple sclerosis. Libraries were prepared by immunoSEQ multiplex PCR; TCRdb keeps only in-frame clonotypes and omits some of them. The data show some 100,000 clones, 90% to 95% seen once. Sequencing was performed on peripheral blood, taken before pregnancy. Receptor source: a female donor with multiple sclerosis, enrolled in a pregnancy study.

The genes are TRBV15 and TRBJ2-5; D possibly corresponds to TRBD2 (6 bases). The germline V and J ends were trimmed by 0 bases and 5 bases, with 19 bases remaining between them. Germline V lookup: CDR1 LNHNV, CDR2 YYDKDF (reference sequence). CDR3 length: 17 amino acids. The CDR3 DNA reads TGTGCCACCAGCAGAGAAACCGGGACTCCGATCGTCGAGACCCAGTACTTC. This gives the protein CATSRETGTPIVETQYF.

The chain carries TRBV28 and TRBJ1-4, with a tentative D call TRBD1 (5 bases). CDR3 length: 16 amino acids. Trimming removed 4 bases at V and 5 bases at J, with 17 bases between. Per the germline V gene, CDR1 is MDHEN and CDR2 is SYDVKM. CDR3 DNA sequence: TGTGCCAGCAGTTCTTGGGCCACAGGCTTAAATGAAAAACTGTTTTTT. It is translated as CASSSWATGLNEKLFF.

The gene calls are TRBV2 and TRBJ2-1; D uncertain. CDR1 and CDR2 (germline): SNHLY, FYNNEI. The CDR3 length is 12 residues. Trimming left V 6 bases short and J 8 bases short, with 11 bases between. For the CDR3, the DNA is TGTGCCAGCAGAGCGACCGCGGATGAGCAGTTCTTC. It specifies CASRATADEQFF. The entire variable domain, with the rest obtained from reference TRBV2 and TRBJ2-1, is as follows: EPEVTQTPSHQVTQMGQEVILRCVPISNHLYFYWYRQILGQKVEFLVSFYNNEISEKSEIFDDQFSVERPDGSNFTLKIRSTKLEDSAMYFCASRATADEQFFGPGTRLTVL.

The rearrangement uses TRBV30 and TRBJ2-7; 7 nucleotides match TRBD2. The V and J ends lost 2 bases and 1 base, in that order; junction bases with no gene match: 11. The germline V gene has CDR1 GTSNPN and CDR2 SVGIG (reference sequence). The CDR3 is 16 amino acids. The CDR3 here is CAWSLGGVSLSYEQYF. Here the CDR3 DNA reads TGTGCCTGGAGTCTGGGAGGGGTTTCACTATCCTACGAGCAGTACTTC.

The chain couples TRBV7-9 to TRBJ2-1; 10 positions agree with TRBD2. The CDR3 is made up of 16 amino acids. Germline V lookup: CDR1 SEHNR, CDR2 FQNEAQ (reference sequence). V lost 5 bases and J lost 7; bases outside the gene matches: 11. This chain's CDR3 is CASSPRLAGVLNEQFF. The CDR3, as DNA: TGTGCCAGCAGCCCCCGTCTAGCGGGAGTTCTGAATGAGCAGTTCTTC.

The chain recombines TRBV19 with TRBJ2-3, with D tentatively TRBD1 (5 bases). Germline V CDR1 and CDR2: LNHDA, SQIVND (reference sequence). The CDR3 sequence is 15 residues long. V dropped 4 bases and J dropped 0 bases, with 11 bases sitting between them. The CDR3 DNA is TGTGCCAGTAGTACGTCAGGGATTAGCACAGATACGCAGTATTTT. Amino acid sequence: CASSTSGISTDTQYF.

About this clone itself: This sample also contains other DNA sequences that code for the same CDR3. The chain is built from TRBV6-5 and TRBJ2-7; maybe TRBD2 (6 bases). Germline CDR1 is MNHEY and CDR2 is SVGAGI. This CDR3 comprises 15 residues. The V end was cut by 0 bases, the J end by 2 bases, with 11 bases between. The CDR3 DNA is TGTGCCAGCAGTTACTCGGGGGGATCACCCTACGAGCAGTACTTC. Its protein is CASSYSGGSPYEQYF.

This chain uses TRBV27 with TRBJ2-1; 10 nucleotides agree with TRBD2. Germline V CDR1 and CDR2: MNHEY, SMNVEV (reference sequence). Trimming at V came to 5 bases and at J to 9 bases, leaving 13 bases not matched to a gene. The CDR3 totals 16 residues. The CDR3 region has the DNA TGTGCCAGCAGTGGGAGCGGGCTAGCGGGAGTTGGTGAGCAGTTCTTC. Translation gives CASSGSGLAGVGEQFF.

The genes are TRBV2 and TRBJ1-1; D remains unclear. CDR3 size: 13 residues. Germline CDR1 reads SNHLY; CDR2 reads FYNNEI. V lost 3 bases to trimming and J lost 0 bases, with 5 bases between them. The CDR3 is CASSDIMNTEAFF. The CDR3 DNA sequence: TGTGCCAGCAGTGACATCATGAACACTGAAGCTTTCTTT.

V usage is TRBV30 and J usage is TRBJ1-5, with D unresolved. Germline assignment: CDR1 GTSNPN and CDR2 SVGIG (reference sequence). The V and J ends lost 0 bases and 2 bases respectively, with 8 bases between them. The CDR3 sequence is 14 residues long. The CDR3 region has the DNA TGTGCCTGGAGTGTGAGGCGTGGCAATCAGCCCCAGCATTTT. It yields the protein CAWSVRRGNQPQHF.

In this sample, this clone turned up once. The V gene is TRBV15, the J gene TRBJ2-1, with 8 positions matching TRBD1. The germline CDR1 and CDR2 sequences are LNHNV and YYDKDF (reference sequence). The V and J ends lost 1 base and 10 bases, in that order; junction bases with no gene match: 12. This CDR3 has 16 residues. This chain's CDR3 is CATSRVRDRPLREQFF. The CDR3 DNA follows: TGTGCCACCAGCAGAGTACGGGACAGGCCTTTAAGGGAGCAGTTCTTC.

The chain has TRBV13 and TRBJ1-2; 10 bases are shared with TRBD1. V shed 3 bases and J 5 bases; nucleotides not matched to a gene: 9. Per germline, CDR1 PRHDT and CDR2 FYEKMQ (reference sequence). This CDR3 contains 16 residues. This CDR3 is CASSLAMDRGFYGYTF. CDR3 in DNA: TGTGCCAGCAGCTTGGCAATGGACAGGGGGTTTTATGGCTACACCTTC.

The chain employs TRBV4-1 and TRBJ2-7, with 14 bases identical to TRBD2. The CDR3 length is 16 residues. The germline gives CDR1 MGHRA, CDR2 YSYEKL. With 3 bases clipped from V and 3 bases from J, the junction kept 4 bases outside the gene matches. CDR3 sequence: CASSHDGLAGGYEQYF. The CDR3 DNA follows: TGCGCCAGCAGCCATGATGGACTAGCGGGAGGCTACGAGCAGTACTTC.

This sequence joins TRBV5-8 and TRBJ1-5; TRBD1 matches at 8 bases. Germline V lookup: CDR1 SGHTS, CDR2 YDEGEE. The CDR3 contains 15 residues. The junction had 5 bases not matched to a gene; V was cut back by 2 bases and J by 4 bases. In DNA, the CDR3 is TGTGCCAGCAGCTTCAGAGGACAGGGTAATCAGCCCCAGCATTTT. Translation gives CASSFRGQGNQPQHF.